These T cell receptor beta chains were read from a single sample in a study of T cell responses to AZD1222 COVID-19 vaccine. Method: immunoSEQ multiplex PCR; TCRdb's copy keeps in-frame clones and lacks some. The table lists some 150,000 clones, around 83% of them singletons. Sample: peripheral blood, taken 28 days after the second AZD1222 dose. The source is an adult who received the AZD1222 COVID-19 vaccine. Each CDR3 is given with its conserved first and last residue. Each record gives: clone size, CDR3 length, V gene, D gene, J gene, CDR3 protein, CDR3 DNA. D genes are given only for firm matches. Expanded clones are given a class, and other clones once, few, many or no size at all.

NA	16	TRBV11-3	TRBD2	TRBJ2-1	CASSLAGTSPYNEQFF	TGTGCCAGCAGCTTGGCCGGGACTAGCCCCTACAATGAGCAGTTCTTC
NA	18	TRBV6-1	NA	TRBJ1-5	CASSERRWSRASNQPQHF	TGTGCCAGCAGTGAAAGGCGTTGGAGTAGGGCTAGCAATCAGCCCCAGCATTTT
NA	12	TRBV10-3	NA	TRBJ2-1	CAISTRGNEQFF	TGTGCCATCAGTACGAGGGGGAATGAGCAGTTCTTC
NA	13	TRBV29-1	NA	TRBJ2-2	CSVSGQNTGELFF	TGCAGCGTCTCGGGACAGAACACCGGGGAGCTGTTTTTT
NA	13	TRBV25-1	NA	TRBJ1-2	CASSGSANYGYTF	TGTGCCAGCAGTGGAAGCGCTAACTATGGCTACACCTTC
once	13	TRBV19	NA	TRBJ1-6	CASSPPGGSPLHF	TGTGCCAGTAGCCCCCCGGGAGGTTCACCCCTCCACTTT
NA	15	TRBV9	NA	TRBJ1-2	CASSERQGTLYGYTF	TGTGCCAGCAGCGAGCGCCAGGGGACCCTCTATGGCTACACCTTC
NA	14	TRBV7-8	NA	TRBJ2-1	CASGPSGLSNEQFF	TGTGCCAGCGGGCCCTCGGGACTCTCAAATGAGCAGTTCTTC
NA	12	TRBV29-1	TRBD2	TRBJ2-3	CSFGGATDTQYF	TGCAGCTTCGGGGGGGCAACGGATACGCAGTATTTT
NA	11	TRBV20-1	NA	TRBJ1-3	CSARSGNTIYF	TGCAGTGCGCGGTCTGGAAACACCATATATTTT
NA	13	TRBV18	NA	TRBJ2-5	CASSPRQGETQYF	TGTGCCAGCTCCCCTAGGCAGGGAGAGACCCAGTACTTC
NA	13	TRBV5-6	NA	TRBJ1-2	CASSLGGDYGYTF	TGTGCCAGCAGCTTAGGGGGGGACTATGGCTACACCTTC
once	15	TRBV6-1	NA	TRBJ1-4	CASSDSRTLGEKLFF	TGTGCCAGCAGTGATTCCCGAACATTAGGTGAAAAACTGTTTTTT
NA	13	TRBV19	TRBD1	TRBJ2-7	CASRGGLSYEQYF	TGTGCCAGTAGAGGGGGCCTCTCCTACGAGCAGTACTTC
once	12	TRBV11-2	NA	TRBJ1-1	CASSSMRAEAFF	TGTGCCAGCAGCTCCATGAGGGCTGAAGCTTTCTTT
few	15	TRBV4-1	TRBD2	TRBJ2-7	CASSQGLAGNNEQYF	TGCGCCAGCAGCCAAGGACTAGCGGGAAACAACGAGCAGTACTTC
NA	12	TRBV6-5	TRBD1	TRBJ1-1	CASSPQGGEAFF	TGTGCCAGCAGTCCTCAGGGGGGTGAAGCTTTCTTT
NA	15	TRBV7-2	TRBD2	TRBJ2-2	CASSYSGRYAGELFF	TGTGCCAGCAGCTATAGCGGGAGGTACGCCGGGGAGCTGTTTTTT
NA	14	TRBV18	TRBD1	TRBJ1-1	CASSPQGAGAEAFF	TGTGCCAGCTCTCCCCAGGGGGCAGGGGCTGAAGCTTTCTTT
NA	13	TRBV12-3/TRBV12-4	NA	TRBJ1-6	CASSQESHSPLHF	TGTGCCAGCAGCCAGGAATCCCATTCACCCCTCCACTTT
NA	14	TRBV10-3	NA	TRBJ2-3	CAISRGRDTDTQYF	TGTGCCATCAGCCGGGGCAGGGATACAGATACGCAGTATTTT
few	15	TRBV5-4	TRBD1	TRBJ1-2	CASSSPGQATYGYTF	TGTGCCAGCAGCTCTCCGGGACAGGCGACCTATGGCTACACCTTC
NA	14	TRBV7-9	NA	TRBJ2-3	CASLRASGTDTQYF	TGTGCCAGCCTGAGGGCCTCAGGGACAGATACGCAGTATTTT
NA	15	TRBV2	NA	TRBJ1-5	CASSSLMRGNQPQHF	TGTGCCAGCAGTTCTTTGATGAGAGGCAATCAGCCCCAGCATTTT
NA	12	TRBV7-2	NA	TRBJ2-5	CASSLSGETQYF	TGTGCCAGCAGCTTATCGGGCGAGACCCAGTACTTC
NA	15	TRBV4-1	TRBD2	TRBJ2-7	CASSQEGGGPEEQYF	TGCGCCAGCAGCCAAGAGGGGGGAGGGCCGGAGGAGCAGTACTTC
NA	19	TRBV7-6	NA	TRBJ2-3	CASSFSPPREFAHTDTQYF	TGTGCCAGCAGCTTTTCGCCCCCCAGGGAGTTTGCCCACACAGATACGCAGTATTTT
NA	11	TRBV21-1	NA	TRBJ2-7	CANAGTPEQYF	TGTGCCAACGCCGGGACTCCCGAGCAGTACTTC
NA	18	TRBV5-8	TRBD1	TRBJ1-2	CASISYAGRDRVLSGYTF	TGTGCCAGCATCTCCTACGCCGGTCGGGACAGGGTTCTTTCTGGCTACACCTTC
NA	15	TRBV5-1	NA	TRBJ2-2	CASSLAVEDTGELFF	TGCGCCAGCAGCTTGGCGGTAGAGGACACCGGGGAGCTGTTTTTT
NA	14	TRBV7-9	NA	TRBJ1-1	CASSLGAHGVEAFF	TGTGCCAGCAGCTTAGGGGCTCATGGGGTTGAAGCTTTCTTT
NA	14	TRBV6-5	NA	TRBJ1-1	CASNKGGAFPKAFF	TGTGCCAGCAATAAGGGGGGGGCCTTCCCGAAAGCTTTCTTT
NA	15	TRBV4-1	TRBD1	TRBJ1-1	CASRNLQGAYTEAFF	TGCGCCAGCAGAAATCTACAGGGGGCTTACACTGAAGCTTTCTTT
few	13	TRBV4-1	NA	TRBJ1-5	CASSQEDNQPQHF	TGCGCCAGCAGCCAAGAAGACAATCAGCCCCAGCATTTT
few	14	TRBV2	TRBD2	TRBJ2-1	CASSGLAAYNEQFF	TGTGCCAGCAGTGGACTAGCGGCTTACAATGAGCAGTTCTTC
NA	13	TRBV7-9	TRBD2	TRBJ2-7	CASKPGGVHEQYF	TGTGCCAGCAAGCCTGGGGGGGTACACGAGCAGTACTTC
NA	18	TRBV5-1	TRBD1	TRBJ1-3	CASSLGGQGAGSGNTIYF	TGCGCCAGCAGCTTGGGCGGACAGGGGGCTGGCTCTGGAAACACCATATATTTT
once	16	TRBV6-5	TRBD2	TRBJ2-1	CASSYSMGLAGNEQFF	TGTGCCAGCAGTTACTCGATGGGACTAGCCGGCAATGAGCAGTTCTTC
NA	16	TRBV11-2	NA	TRBJ1-5	CASRMRHGKSNQPQHF	TGTGCCAGCAGGATGAGGCACGGTAAGAGCAATCAGCCCCAGCATTTT
NA	18	TRBV30	TRBD2	TRBJ2-2	CAWSVLGTSGGAGGELFF	TGTGCCTGGAGTGTACTTGGGACTAGCGGGGGGGCCGGCGGGGAGCTGTTTTTT
NA	15	TRBV9	NA	TRBJ1-1	CASTSQVALNTEAFF	TGTGCCAGCACCAGTCAGGTGGCCCTGAACACTGAAGCTTTCTTT
NA	13	TRBV6-5	NA	TRBJ1-1	CASSYLRGTEAFF	TGTGCCAGCAGTTATCTCCGGGGAACTGAAGCTTTCTTT
NA	14	TRBV5-8	NA	TRBJ1-4	CASRKPTSGEKLFF	TGTGCCAGCAGAAAGCCCACGTCGGGCGAAAAACTGTTTTTT
few	14	TRBV10-1	NA	TRBJ1-1	CARGGSGMNTEAFF	TGCGCCCGAGGGGGATCCGGCATGAACACTGAAGCTTTCTTT
NA	13	TRBV10-2	NA	TRBJ1-1	CASSESPGNHPFF	TGCGCCAGCAGTGAGTCGCCGGGGAATCATCCTTTCTTT
once	13	TRBV5-1	NA	TRBJ2-5	CASKKGERETQYF	TGCGCCAGCAAAAAAGGAGAGAGGGAGACCCAGTACTTC
NA	15	TRBV5-4	NA	TRBJ1-4	CASSLPGGGNEKLFF	TGTGCCAGCAGCTTGCCCGGGGGGGGCAATGAAAAACTGTTTTTT
NA	14	TRBV7-2	NA	TRBJ1-1	CASSQLAGNTEAFF	TGTGCCAGCAGCCAATTAGCGGGGAACACTGAAGCTTTCTTT
NA	16	TRBV6-5	TRBD1	TRBJ2-7	CASSYGLGQTSYEQYF	TGTGCCAGCAGTTACGGATTGGGACAGACCTCCTACGAGCAGTACTTC
NA	11	TRBV12-3/TRBV12-4	NA	TRBJ1-1	CASSSTSGAFF	TGTGCCAGCAGTTCTACAAGCGGGGCTTTCTTT
NA	15	TRBV27	NA	TRBJ1-3	CASSLDGSSGNTIYF	TGTGCCAGCAGTTTGGACGGTTCCTCTGGAAACACCATATATTTT
NA	17	TRBV19	TRBD1	TRBJ2-3	CAASGTGVDFAPDTQYF	TGTGCCGCATCCGGGACAGGGGTCGACTTTGCCCCAGATACGCAGTATTTT
NA	13	TRBV5-4	NA	TRBJ2-7	CAGAGHPSYEQYF	TGTGCCGGTGCGGGTCACCCCTCCTACGAGCAGTACTTC